These 25 T cell receptor beta chains came from one sample sequenced in a study of regulatory T cells in long-lasting Graves disease. Time point given: newly diagnosed GD, antithyroid drugs for less than 3 months. RNA isolated from PBMCs was used to make the TCR library. Arm-PCR of CDR3 regions and iRepertoire HTBI primers were used to build TCR beta libraries. A single record per CDR3 protein comes from TCRdb applying MiXCR to the multiplex PCR reads. The sample consists of under 450,000 distinct CDR3 sequences, around 15% of them appearing once. The same sample was also used in a study of T cells in Graves' hyperthyroidism and ophthalmopathy.

The source was peripheral blood mononuclear cells (PBMCs), collected at new diagnosis, from a patient treated with antithyroid drugs. The receptors originated from a woman between 18 and 30 years old with Graves disease.

Concerning this clonotype itself: The CDR3 does not close with the conserved phenylalanine or tryptophan, likely indicating a read error. The chain uses TRBV30 and TRBJ1-4, with 7 nucleotides matching TRBD1. Germline lookup yields CDR1 GTSNPN and CDR2 SVGIG (reference sequence). The V and J ends lost 5 bases and 8 bases, in that order; junction bases with no gene match: 8. The CDR3 consists of 13 residues. CDR3: CAWATGRNEKLFV. Here the CDR3 DNA reads TGTGCCTGGGCGACAGGGCGTAACGAAAAACTGTTTGTT.

The rearrangement links TRBV12-3 or TRBV12-4 to TRBJ1-1; D is unclear. This CDR3 has 11 residues. V dropped 6 bases and J dropped 7 bases, with 9 bases sitting between them. The CDR3 DNA reads TGTGCCAGCAGAAGGTTTTATGAAGCTTTCTTT. Its translation: CASRRFYEAFF.

This clonotype was recorded a few times. The chain couples TRBV10-3 to TRBJ1-3; D is ambiguous. The CDR3 is made up of 14 amino acids. Deletions cut 2 bases from V and 4 bases from J, with 9 bases between. Germline V gives CDR1 ENHRY, CDR2 SYGVKD. The CDR3 region is CAISEPGAGNTIYF. CDR3 bases: TGTGCCATCAGTGAGCCAGGTGCGGGAAACACCATATATTTT.

This clonotype was picked up many times. The CDR3 coding sequence is TGCGCCAGCAGCTCTGGGCCAGAAGGCTCTGGAAACACCATATATTTT. It yields the protein CASSSGPEGSGNTIYF. This chain connects TRBV5-1 to TRBJ1-3; D call uncertain. Germline loops: CDR1 SGHRS, CDR2 YFSETQ. Trimming pared 3 bases from V and 0 bases from J, leaving 13 bases between. The CDR3 has 16 amino acids. Based on the CDR3 plus reference TRBV5-1 and TRBJ1-3, the full variable domain is KAGVTQTPRYLIKTRGQQVTLSCSPISGHRSVSWYQQTPGQGLQFLFEYFSETQRNKGNFPGRFSGRQFSNSRSEMNVSTLELGDSALYLCASSSGPEGSGNTIYFGEGSWLTVV.

This clonotype was detected ten times or more. This chain uses TRBV6-1 with TRBJ2-1; 10 bases map to TRBD2. Trimming cost V 0 bases and J 9 bases; bases outside gene matches: 11. The CDR3 has 17 residues. Germline V gene lookup returns CDR1 MNHNS and CDR2 SASEGT. The CDR3 reads CASSEALLGLAVAEQFF. In nucleotides, the CDR3 is TGTGCCAGCAGTGAAGCGCTACTTGGACTAGCGGTTGCTGAGCAGTTCTTC.

The rearrangement joins TRBV11-1 to TRBJ2-3; 11 bases line up with TRBD1. The CDR3 length is 16 residues. Germline V lookup: CDR1 SGHAT, CDR2 FQDESV (reference sequence). With V trimmed by 5 bases and J by 9 bases, 13 bases remained unmatched. This CDR3 reads CASSPRGQGVFSTQYF. The CDR3 nucleotides are TGTGCCAGCAGCCCCCGGGGACAGGGGGTTTTTTCGACGCAGTATTTT.

This clonotype was recorded many times. This chain uses TRBV11-2 with TRBJ2-1; no reliable D call. Per germline, CDR1 SGHAT and CDR2 FQNNGV. The CDR3 totals 12 residues. Trimming stripped 5 bases from V and 5 bases from J, with 7 bases between. This CDR3 reads CASSQSNNEQFF. CDR3 bases: TGTGCCAGCAGCCAATCAAACAATGAGCAGTTCTTC.

This clonotype was picked up many times. The CDR3 spells CASSRSGGPGETQYF. Written as DNA, the CDR3 is TGTGCCAGCAGCCGCTCCGGGGGCCCTGGGGAGACCCAGTACTTC. The V and J genes are TRBV5-4 and TRBJ2-5; D may correspond to TRBD1 or TRBD2 (6 bases each). Trimming took 4 bases from V and 5 from J, leaving 18 bases between them. The CDR3 extends over 15 amino acids. Germline V gene data show CDR1 as SGHNT and CDR2 as YYREEE (reference sequence).

This clonotype was detected ten times or more. V and J are TRBV28 and TRBJ1-1; D call uncertain. Germline V gives CDR1 MDHEN, CDR2 SYDVKM. V gave up 5 bases and J gave up 6 bases, with 13 bases separating them. This CDR3 is built from 13 residues. The CDR3 nucleotides are TGTGCCAGCAGTCCTGGAGGACCGTCTGAAGCTTTCTTT. This codes for CASSPGGPSEAFF.

This clonotype was detected only a few times. The J gene is TRBJ2-4, the V gene TRBV6-1, with TRBD1 matching 10 bases. The germline V gene has CDR1 MNHNS and CDR2 SASEGT. The V gene end was trimmed by 5 bases and the J gene end by 0 bases; junction bases not matched to a gene: 1. The length of the CDR3 is 15 residues. The CDR3 DNA follows: TGTGCCAGCAGTCGGGACAGGGGAGCCAAAAACATTCAGTACTTC. Protein sequence: CASSRDRGAKNIQYF.

This clonotype was seen a handful of times. The chain links TRBV19 to TRBJ2-2; 8 bases fit TRBD2. The J segment lost 2 bases and the V segment lost 10 bases, leaving 12 bases of the junction unmatched. The CDR3 is 16 amino acids. Germline V CDR1 and CDR2: LNHDA, SQIVND (reference sequence). CDR3 nucleotide sequence: TGTGCCACCAAACCCGAGCGGGGGACCAACACCGGGGAGCTGTTTTTT. It codes for CATKPERGTNTGELFF. Supplemented by reference TRBV19 and TRBJ2-2, the full variable domain reads DGGITQSPKYLFRKEGQNVTLSCEQNLNHDAMYWYRQDPGQGLRLIYYSQIVNDFQKGDIAEGYSVSREKKESFPLTVTSAQKNPTAFYLCATKPERGTNTGELFFGEGSRLTVL.

The chain uses TRBV9 and TRBJ2-7; TRBD2 matches 7 bases. This CDR3 has 15 amino acids. Per germline, CDR1 SGDLS and CDR2 YYNGEE. V lost 3 bases and J lost 1; bases outside the gene matches: 7. The DNA for the CDR3 is TGTGCCAGCAGCGCGGCTAACGGGGGGTCCTACGAGCAGTACTTC. Amino acids: CASSAANGGSYEQYF.

This chain uses TRBV5-4 with TRBJ2-5, with 9 positions matching TRBD1. Germline V gene data show CDR1 as SGHNT and CDR2 as YYREEE (reference sequence). With 5 bases clipped from V and 2 bases from J, the junction kept 4 bases outside the gene matches. The CDR3 contains 14 residues. This CDR3 reads CASRTGGLQETQYF. DNA for the CDR3: TGTGCCAGCAGGACAGGGGGTCTTCAAGAGACCCAGTACTTC.

This clonotype showed up many times. The rearrangement links TRBV10-3 to TRBJ2-3; 9 bases are shared with TRBD2. There are 13 residues in the CDR3. The ends lost 8 bases at V and 2 bases at J; junction bases unmatched: 2. Germline V CDR1 and CDR2: ENHRY, SYGVKD. The CDR3 is CAIAGGVTDTQYF. For the CDR3, the DNA is TGTGCCATCGCGGGGGGGGTCACAGATACGCAGTATTTT.

This clonotype was recorded many times. The V and J genes are TRBV6-1 and TRBJ1-2, with unresolved D. Germline V gene sequence: CDR1 MNHNS, CDR2 SASEGT. V gave up 8 bases and J gave up 8 bases, with 12 bases separating them. The CDR3 length is 11 residues. Here the CDR3 reads CASLGRSGYTF. The DNA for the CDR3 is TGTGCCAGCCTCGGACGGTCCGGCTACACCTTC.

This clonotype was detected many times. The CDR3: CASSDSTDRGHSTDTQYF. The CDR3 DNA reads TGTGCCAGCAGTGATTCTACGGACAGGGGGCATAGCACAGATACGCAGTATTTT. The J gene is TRBJ2-3, the V gene TRBV2; 11 positions agree with TRBD1. The V segment lost 3 bases and the J segment 0 bases; nucleotides outside the gene matches: 8. CDR3 length equals 18 residues. Germline-derived CDR1 and CDR2 are SNHLY and FYNNEI.

As regards this clonotype: A much larger clone differs from this one at a single base, so this may be a read error. The chain employs TRBV12-3 or TRBV12-4 and TRBJ1-2; no definite D call. The CDR3 contains 13 residues. The CDR3 region is CASSPITTYSYTF. The CDR3 nucleotides are TGTGCCAGCAGTCCGATTACCACCTATAGCTACACCTTC.

This clonotype was seen a handful of times. The chain employs TRBV2 and TRBJ2-7, with D possibly matching TRBD1 (5 bases). Germline CDR1 is SNHLY and CDR2 is FYNNEI. The CDR3 sequence is 15 residues long. V was pared by 3 bases and J by 0 bases, with 12 bases between. For the CDR3, the DNA is TGTGCCAGCAGTGATGAGGCAGGGTCCTCCTACGAGCAGTACTTC. This codes for CASSDEAGSSYEQYF. Supplemented by reference TRBV2 and TRBJ2-7, the full variable domain reads EPEVTQTPSHQVTQMGQEVILRCVPISNHLYFYWYRQILGQKVEFLVSFYNNEISEKSEIFDDQFSVERPDGSNFTLKIRSTKLEDSAMYFCASSDEAGSSYEQYFGPGTRLTVT.

This clonotype was seen ten or more times. The V gene is TRBV24-1, the J gene TRBJ2-5, with 9 positions matching TRBD1. CDR1 and CDR2 from the germline V gene are KGHDR and SFDVKD. V lost 1 base to trimming and J lost 5 bases; unmatched junction nucleotides: 7. This CDR3 is built from 16 residues. CDR3 DNA sequence: TGTGCCACCAGTGATTTCCCGGACAGGGGATGGGAGACCCAGTACTTC. Its translation is CATSDFPDRGWETQYF.

The J gene is TRBJ2-4, the V gene TRBV6-2 or TRBV6-3, with a possible D match to TRBD2 (7 bases). The CDR3 has 15 residues. The germline CDR1 and CDR2 sequences are MNHEY and SVGEGT. V was trimmed by 5 bases and J by 8 bases, leaving 19 bases between them. This chain's CDR3 is CASSEGGGRMDIQYF. CDR3 sequence (DNA): TGTGCCAGCAGTGAAGGGGGGGGTCGGATGGACATTCAGTACTTC.

This clonotype was seen repeatedly, ten times or more. The rearrangement links TRBV28 to TRBJ2-7; 10 bases agree with TRBD1. Germline CDR1 is MDHEN and CDR2 is SYDVKM. V was pared by 1 base and J by 4 bases, with 4 bases of the junction left unmatched. CDR3 length: 15 residues. CDR3 DNA: TGTGCCAGCAGTTTATACGGGACAGGGGCTTACGAGCAGTACTTC. It translates to CASSLYGTGAYEQYF.

V gene TRBV6-1 combines with J gene TRBJ2-7; a possible D gene is TRBD2 (7 bases). Germline assignment: CDR1 MNHNS and CDR2 SASEGT. Trimming removed 6 bases from V and 3 bases from J, with 15 bases in between. CDR3 length equals 14 residues. CDR3 sequence (DNA): TGTGCCAGCAGGGGCGGGGGCGATTTCTACGAGCAGTACTTC. Its protein is CASRGGGDFYEQYF.

The chain joins TRBV27 to TRBJ1-4; TRBD1 might be the D (5 bases). Per germline, CDR1 MNHEY and CDR2 SMNVEV (reference sequence). CDR3 size: 14 residues. Trimming left V 5 bases short and J 8 bases short, with 15 bases between. Here the CDR3 reads CASSRSGVGEKLFF. CDR3 sequence (DNA): TGTGCCAGCAGTAGGTCGGGGGTAGGAGAAAAACTGTTTTTT.

This clonotype was seen ten or more times. The chain has TRBV28 and TRBJ2-7; 8 nucleotides agree with TRBD1. CDR1 and CDR2 from the germline V gene are MDHEN and SYDVKM. V lost 3 bases and J lost 4; bases outside the gene matches: 11. The CDR3 extends over 16 amino acids. The CDR3 DNA sequence: TGTGCCAGCAGTTTCTACGTAAGGACAGGGAAATACGAGCAGTACTTC. This sequence encodes CASSFYVRTGKYEQYF.

V is TRBV24-1 and J is TRBJ1-5, with D unresolved. Deletions cut 0 bases from V and 7 bases from J, with 12 bases between. The CDR3 consists of 15 residues. The germline V gene encodes CDR1 KGHDR and CDR2 SFDVKD. This chain's CDR3 is CATSDLLFGMQPQHF. In nucleotides, the CDR3 is TGTGCCACCAGTGATTTGCTGTTCGGAATGCAGCCCCAGCATTTT.